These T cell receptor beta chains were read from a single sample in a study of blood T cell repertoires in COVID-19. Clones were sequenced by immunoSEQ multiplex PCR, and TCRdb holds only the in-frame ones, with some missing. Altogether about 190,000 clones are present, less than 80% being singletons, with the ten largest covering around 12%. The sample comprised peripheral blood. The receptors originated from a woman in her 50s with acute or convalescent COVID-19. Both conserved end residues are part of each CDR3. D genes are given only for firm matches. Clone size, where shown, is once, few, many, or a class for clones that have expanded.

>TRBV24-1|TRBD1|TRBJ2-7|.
TGTGCCACCAGTATACAGGGGGACGAGCAGTACTTC
CATSIQGDEQYF
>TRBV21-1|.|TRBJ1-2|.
TGTGCCAGCAGCACGACAGGAACAGGGGGCTGCTATGGCTACACCTTC
CASSTTGTGGCYGYTF
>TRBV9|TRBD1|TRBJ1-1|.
TGTGCCAGCAGCGTAGCAGGGGGACTCACTGAAGCTTTCTTT
CASSVAGGLTEAFF
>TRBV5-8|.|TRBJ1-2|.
TGTGCCAGCAGCTTGACAGGCCACTATGGCTACACCTTC
CASSLTGHYGYTF
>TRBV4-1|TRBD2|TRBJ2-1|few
TGCGCCAGCAGCCAACCCTACCTAGCGGGGGGGAATGAGCAGTTCTTC
CASSQPYLAGGNEQFF
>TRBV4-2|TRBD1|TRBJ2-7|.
TGTGCCAGCAGCCACTCCGGGACAGGGGTCGACGAGCAGTACTTC
CASSHSGTGVDEQYF
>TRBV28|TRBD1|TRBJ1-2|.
TGTGCCAGCAGTCTACAGGGGGTTAACTATGGCTACACCTTC
CASSLQGVNYGYTF
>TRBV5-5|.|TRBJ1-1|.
TGTGCCAGCAGCTTGGTATCAGTTTCTGAAGCTTTCTTT
CASSLVSVSEAFF
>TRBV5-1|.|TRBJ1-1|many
TGCGCCAGCACCATCCTTGTGGGGGGGACTGAAGCTTTCTTT
CASTILVGGTEAFF
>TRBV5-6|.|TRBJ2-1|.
TGTGCCAGCAGCTTGGAGTTTTGGGGGGCCTACAATGAGCAGTTCTTC
CASSLEFWGAYNEQFF
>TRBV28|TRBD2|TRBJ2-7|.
TGTGCCAGCAATATTCCCGGGAGGCTCTACGAGCAGTACTTC
CASNIPGRLYEQYF
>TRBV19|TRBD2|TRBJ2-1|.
TGTGCCAGTAGGAGGGACTACTACAATGAGCAGTTCTTC
CASRRDYYNEQFF
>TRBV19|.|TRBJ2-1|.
TGTGCCAGTAGTTACAGAGTTAATGAGCAGTTCTTC
CASSYRVNEQFF
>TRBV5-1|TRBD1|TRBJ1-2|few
TGCGCCAGCAGCCTGGAGGACAGGCGCTATGGCTACACCTTC
CASSLEDRRYGYTF
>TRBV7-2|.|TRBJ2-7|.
TGTGCCAGCAGCCCGCAGGGGAACTCCTACGAGCAGTACTTC
CASSPQGNSYEQYF
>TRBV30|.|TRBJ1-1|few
TGTGCCTGGAGTGTGGGGGGGACCACTGAAGCTTTCTTT
CAWSVGGTTEAFF
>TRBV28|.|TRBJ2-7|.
TGTGCCAGCAGTTCGGGAACCCGGGACTTTCCATTTTCCTACGAGCAGTACTTC
CASSSGTRDFPFSYEQYF
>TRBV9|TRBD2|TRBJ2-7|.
TGTGCCAGCAGCGTACAGCGGGAGGGCTACGAGCAGTACTTC
CASSVQREGYEQYF
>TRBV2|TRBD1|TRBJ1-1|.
TGTGCCAGCACATCACAGGGGATGAACACTGAAGCTTTCTTT
CASTSQGMNTEAFF
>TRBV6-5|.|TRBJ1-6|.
TGTGCCAGCAGACAGGGAAGGGATTCACCCCTCCACTTT
CASRQGRDSPLHF
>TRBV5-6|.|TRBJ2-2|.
TGTGCCAGCAGCTTGTGGAGGGCCGGGGAGCTGTTTTTT
CASSLWRAGELFF
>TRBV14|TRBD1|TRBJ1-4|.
TGTGCCAGCAGCCGACAAATTCCAGGGGGAAGGGAAAAACTGTTTTTT
CASSRQIPGGREKLFF
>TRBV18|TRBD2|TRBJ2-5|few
TGTGCCAGCTCACCTAATGGACTAGCGGGACATCGGCAGTACTTC
CASSPNGLAGHRQYF
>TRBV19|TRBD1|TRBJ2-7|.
TGTGCCAGTAGTCCTACCCTTGGGACAGGAAACTCCTACGAGCAGTACTTC
CASSPTLGTGNSYEQYF
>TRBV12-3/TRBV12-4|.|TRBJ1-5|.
TGTGCCAGCAGTCCCGGGATCTATCAGCCCCAGCATTTT
CASSPGIYQPQHF
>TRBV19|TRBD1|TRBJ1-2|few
TGTGCCAGTAGTTTGGGCGGGGACAGCCACGGCTACACCTTC
CASSLGGDSHGYTF
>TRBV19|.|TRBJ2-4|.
TGTGCCAGTAGTATAGTCGCCGGGGGTAAAAACATTCAGTACTTC
CASSIVAGGKNIQYF
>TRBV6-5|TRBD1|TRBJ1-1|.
TGTGCCAGCAGTTTTACAGGGGGTAACACTGAAGCTTTCTTT
CASSFTGGNTEAFF
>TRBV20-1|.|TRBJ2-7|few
TGCAGTGTACAGGTCTCCTACGAGCAGTACTTC
CSVQVSYEQYF
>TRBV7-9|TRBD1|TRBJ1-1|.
TGTGCCAGCAGCCTCCGTGGGACAGAGAACACTGAAGCTTTCTTT
CASSLRGTENTEAFF
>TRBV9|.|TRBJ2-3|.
TGTGCCAGCAGCGTAGGGGCCGTAGATACGCAGTATTTT
CASSVGAVDTQYF
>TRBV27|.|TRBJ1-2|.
TGTGCCAGCAGCCGAGCCGACAGATACTATGGCTACACCTTC
CASSRADRYYGYTF
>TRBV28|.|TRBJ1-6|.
TGTGCCAGCAGGCTCGGGACTCGTTCACCCCTCCACTTT
CASRLGTRSPLHF
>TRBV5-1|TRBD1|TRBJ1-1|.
TGCGCCAGCAGCTCCGGGGACAGATACACTGAAGCTTTCTTT
CASSSGDRYTEAFF
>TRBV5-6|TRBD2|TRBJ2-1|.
TGTGCCAGCAGCTTCCCGACTAGCGGGAGAGGGAGGTCCTACAATGAGCAGTTCTTC
CASSFPTSGRGRSYNEQFF
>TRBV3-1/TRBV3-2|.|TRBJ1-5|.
TGTGCCAGCAGCCAAGTCGTTCGTGTGAGGGTACGGAATCAGCCCCAGCATTTT
CASSQVVRVRVRNQPQHF
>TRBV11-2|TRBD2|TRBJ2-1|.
TGTGCCAGCAGTTACTTCGGGAGGGGAGAGCAGTTCTTC
CASSYFGRGEQFF
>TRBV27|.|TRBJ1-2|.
TGTGCCAGCAGACCTACAGGAATGGCTGAGGGCTACACCTTC
CASRPTGMAEGYTF
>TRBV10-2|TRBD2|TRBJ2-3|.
TGCGCCACCCTGAGCGGGGGAACGCAGTATTTT
CATLSGGTQYF
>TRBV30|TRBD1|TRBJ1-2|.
TGTGCCTGGCGCCCCGGGACAGCGAATAACTATGGCTACACCTTC
CAWRPGTANNYGYTF